The 19 T cell receptor beta chains presented below share a single source sample, sequenced in a study of control samples from healthy donors and cancer patients. Profiling relied on immunoSEQ multiplex PCR, and the TCRdb table lists in-frame clones only, not all of them. This repertoire shows around 180,000 clones, approximately 86% found once; its top ten account for around 5.1%. Specimen: blood. The receptor source for this set is a woman aged 25-40 years in good health.

This clone appeared a few times. The V and J genes are TRBV7-5 and TRBJ2-7; the DNA was not used to check the table's D call, TRBD2. TRBV7-5 is an annotated pseudogene. The CDR3 is 15 residues long. The CDR3 region has the DNA TGTGTCAGAAGTCCCAGACCCGGCGGCGCCTACGAGCAGTACGTC. This gives the protein CVRSPRPGGAYEQYV.

The CDR3 DNA reads as TGTGCCAGCACCCTAATTTACAGCCAGGGCTATCGGGGGGCCAACGTCCTGACTTTC. Protein: CASTLIYSQGYRGANVLTF. The V and J genes are TRBV27 and TRBJ2-6; TRBD1 might be the D (5 bases). The germline V and J ends were trimmed by 7 bases and 4 bases, with 26 bases remaining between them. The germline CDR1 and CDR2 sequences are MNHEY and SMNVEV (reference sequence). The CDR3 is 19 residues long.

The chain recombines TRBV27 with TRBJ1-5; D not resolved. Trimming removed 5 bases from V and 6 bases from J, with 17 bases in between. The CDR3 sequence is 15 residues long. The germline CDR1 and CDR2 sequences are MNHEY and SMNVEV (reference sequence). The CDR3 reads CASSLRVGEVQPQHF. In DNA, the CDR3 is TGTGCCAGCAGTCTCCGGGTGGGAGAGGTTCAGCCCCAGCATTTT.

The chain couples TRBV9 to TRBJ2-2; D might be TRBD1 (6 bases). Germline values: CDR1 SGDLS, CDR2 YYNGEE. This CDR3 is built from 14 residues. V was pared by 3 bases and J by 3 bases, with 9 bases between. The CDR3 DNA reads as TGTGCCAGCAGCGAGGGGGTTTACACCGGGGAGCTGTTTTTT. Its protein product is CASSEGVYTGELFF.

This chain links TRBV28 with TRBJ1-2; D gene unclear. The CDR3 is 11 residues long. With 4 bases removed from V and 2 bases from J, the gap between germline ends came to 2 bases. Germline V gives CDR1 MDHEN, CDR2 SYDVKM. Written as DNA, the CDR3 is TGTGCCAGCAGTTCCAACTATGGCTACACCTTC. As protein: CASSSNYGYTF.

J is TRBJ2-7 and V is TRBV10-3; D perhaps matches TRBD1 (6 bases). V was trimmed by 5 bases and J by 3 bases, leaving 8 bases between them. This CDR3 contains 12 residues. Germline V gives CDR1 ENHRY, CDR2 SYGVKD. The CDR3 protein is CAISSDSYEQYV. CDR3 DNA sequence: TGTGCCATCAGTTCGGACAGCTACGAGCAGTACGTC.

V and J are TRBV30 and TRBJ2-3, with a weak D call TRBD1 (6 bases). CDR1 and CDR2 (germline): GTSNPN, SVGIG (reference sequence). Trimming removed 0 bases from V and 4 bases from J, with 14 bases in between. There are 15 residues in the CDR3. CDR3 in DNA: TGTGCCTGGAGTGTACTTGGGGGCTGGTCAGATACGCAGTATTTT. Protein product: CAWSVLGGWSDTQYF.

This chain uses TRBV7-2 with TRBJ2-5; TRBD2 agrees at 8 bases. Germline CDR1 and CDR2: SGHTA and FQGNSA. The V segment lost 4 bases and the J segment 5 bases; nucleotides outside the gene matches: 9. The CDR3 is made up of 15 amino acids. The DNA for the CDR3 is TGTGCCAGCAGCTGGAACGGGGGGGGAACGGAGACCCAGTACTTC. Protein sequence: CASSWNGGGTETQYF.

This chain joins TRBV19 and TRBJ2-4, with D hard to call. There are 15 residues in the CDR3. The V end was cut by 0 bases, the J end by 2 bases, with 8 bases between. Germline assignment: CDR1 LNHDA and CDR2 SQIVND (reference sequence). As DNA, the CDR3 is TGTGCCAGTAGTATAGATGTGGGTCCCAAAAACATTCAGTACTTC. It is translated as CASSIDVGPKNIQYF. The variable domain in full, completed from reference TRBV19 and TRBJ2-4, reads DGGITQSPKYLFRKEGQNVTLSCEQNLNHDAMYWYRQDPGQGLRLIYYSQIVNDFQKGDIAEGYSVSREKKESFPLTVTSAQKNPTAFYLCASSIDVGPKNIQYFGAGTRLSVL.

The rearrangement joins TRBV9 to TRBJ1-5; D gene ambiguous. The CDR3 sequence is 14 residues long. The V and J ends lost 0 bases and 4 bases respectively, with 8 bases between them. Germline CDR1 SGDLS, CDR2 YYNGEE. CDR3 coding DNA: TGTGCCAGCAGCGTAGAGGCCGGGAATCAGCCCCAGCATTTT. It codes for CASSVEAGNQPQHF.

This clone appeared once. V usage is TRBV5-6 and J usage is TRBJ2-7; 8 nucleotides line up with TRBD1. The CDR3 has 14 amino acids. The J segment lost 2 bases and the V segment lost 4 bases, leaving 5 bases of the junction unmatched. CDR1 and CDR2 (germline): SGHDT, YYEEEE. CDR3 in DNA: TGTGCCAGCAGCCCGGACAGGGCCACCTACGAGCAGTACGTC. It codes for CASSPDRATYEQYV.

In its sample, this clone was seen once. The gene calls are TRBV5-1 and TRBJ1-5; D is unclear. Trimming left V 0 bases short and J 7 bases short, with 11 bases between. CDR1 is SGHRS, CDR2 YFSETQ, per germline. This CDR3 has 14 amino acids. Here the CDR3 DNA reads TGCGCCAGCAGCTTGGGAACACGAGGGCAGCCCCAGCATTTT. Translation gives CASSLGTRGQPQHF.

This chain connects TRBV6-2 or TRBV6-3 to TRBJ1-1, with TRBD1 identical over 9 bases. The CDR3 length is 18 residues. Trimming at V came to 2 bases and at J to 0 bases, leaving 10 bases not matched to a gene. In germline, CDR1 is MNHEY, CDR2 SVGEGT. The chain's CDR3 is CASSYQPGQGYMNTEAFF. CDR3 sequence (DNA): TGTGCCAGCAGTTACCAACCGGGACAGGGCTACATGAACACTGAAGCTTTCTTT.

The chain has TRBV6-5 and TRBJ1-3; D unclear. The CDR3 length is 13 residues. Germline V gene data show CDR1 as MNHEY and CDR2 as SVGAGI. Trimming cost V 6 bases and J 4 bases, with 10 bases left between them. The CDR3 protein is CASRESPGNTIYF. Written as DNA, the CDR3 is TGTGCCAGCAGAGAGTCCCCCGGAAACACCATATATTTT.

V gene TRBV6-6 combines with J gene TRBJ1-1; a weak D match, TRBD1 (5 bases). The V gene lost 4 bases and the J gene lost 7 bases, with 13 bases spanning the gap. CDR1 and CDR2 from the germline V gene are MNHNY and SVGAGI (reference sequence). CDR3 size: 13 residues. In DNA form, the CDR3 reads TGTGCCAGCAGTTCAGTAGAGGGGAATGAAGCTTTCTTT. Its translation is CASSSVEGNEAFF.

The chain is built from TRBV7-9 and TRBJ2-5, with TRBD2 as a possible D gene (5 bases). This CDR3 has 15 residues. Germline CDR1 is SEHNR and CDR2 is FQNEAQ (reference sequence). The V and J ends lost 4 bases and 3 bases respectively, with 15 bases between them. CDR3 loop: CASSSRGRVKETQYF. Here the CDR3 DNA reads TGTGCCAGCAGCTCTAGAGGGCGTGTTAAAGAGACCCAGTACTTC.

This chain uses TRBV2 with TRBJ1-1, with unresolved D. V lost 6 bases and J 1 base, leaving 12 bases between the germline ends. CDR1 and CDR2 from the germline V gene are SNHLY and FYNNEI. This CDR3 contains 14 residues. The CDR3 coding sequence is TGTGCCAGCAGATTTAACACCGCGAACACTGAAGCTTTCTTT. This gives the protein CASRFNTANTEAFF.

This clone came up once. This sequence joins TRBV14 and TRBJ1-2; 10 bases are shared with TRBD1. The CDR3 is made up of 14 amino acids. V lost 4 bases, J lost 4 bases, and 3 bases stayed unmatched. The germline CDR1 and CDR2 sequences are SGHDN and FVKESK. CDR3 region: CASSRDRGSYGYTF. The CDR3 bases are TGTGCCAGCAGCCGGGACAGGGGTAGCTATGGCTACACCTTC.

This chain uses TRBV7-9 with TRBJ1-2; D possibly corresponds to TRBD1 (6 bases). The V end was cut by 3 bases, the J end by 5 bases, with 10 bases between. CDR3 length: 13 residues. Germline CDR1 is SEHNR and CDR2 is FQNEAQ (reference sequence). For the CDR3, the DNA is TGTGCCAGCAGCTTTTCCAGGGGTTATGGCTACACCTTC. This gives the protein CASSFSRGYGYTF.